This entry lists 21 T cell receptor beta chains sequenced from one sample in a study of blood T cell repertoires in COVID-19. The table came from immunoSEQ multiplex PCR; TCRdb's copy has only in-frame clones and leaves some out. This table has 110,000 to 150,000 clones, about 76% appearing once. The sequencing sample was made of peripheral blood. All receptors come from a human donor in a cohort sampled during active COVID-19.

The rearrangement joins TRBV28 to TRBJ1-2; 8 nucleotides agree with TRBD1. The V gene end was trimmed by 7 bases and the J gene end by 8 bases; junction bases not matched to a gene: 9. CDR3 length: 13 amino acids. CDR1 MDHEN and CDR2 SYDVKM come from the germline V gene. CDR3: CASTFRTGRGYTF. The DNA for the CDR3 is TGTGCCAGCACCTTTCGGACAGGGCGAGGCTACACCTTC.

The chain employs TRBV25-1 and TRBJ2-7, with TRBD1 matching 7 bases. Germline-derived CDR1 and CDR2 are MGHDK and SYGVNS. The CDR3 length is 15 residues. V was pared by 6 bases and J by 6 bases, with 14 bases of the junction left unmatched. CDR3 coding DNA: TGTGCCAGCAGCGCCGACTGGACAGGATTCTCCGAGCAGTACTTC. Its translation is CASSADWTGFSEQYF.

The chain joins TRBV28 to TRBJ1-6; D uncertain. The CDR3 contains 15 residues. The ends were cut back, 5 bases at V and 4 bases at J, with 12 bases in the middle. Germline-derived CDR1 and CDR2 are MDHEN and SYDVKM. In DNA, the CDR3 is TGTGCCAGCAGTCCCCCCCGAGCGTATAATTCACCCCTCCACTTT. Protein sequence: CASSPPRAYNSPLHF. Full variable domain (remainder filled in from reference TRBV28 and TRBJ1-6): DVKVTQSSRYLVKRTGEKVFLECVQDMDHENMFWYRQDPGLGLRLIYFSYDVKMKEKGDIPEGYSVSREKKERFSLILESASTNQTSMYLCASSPPRAYNSPLHFGNGTRLTVT.

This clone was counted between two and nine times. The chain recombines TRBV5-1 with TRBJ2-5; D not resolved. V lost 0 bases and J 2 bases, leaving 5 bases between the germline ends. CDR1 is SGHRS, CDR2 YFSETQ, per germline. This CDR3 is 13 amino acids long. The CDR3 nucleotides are TGCGCCAGCAGCTTGGGACAACAAGAGACCCAGTACTTC. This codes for CASSLGQQETQYF.

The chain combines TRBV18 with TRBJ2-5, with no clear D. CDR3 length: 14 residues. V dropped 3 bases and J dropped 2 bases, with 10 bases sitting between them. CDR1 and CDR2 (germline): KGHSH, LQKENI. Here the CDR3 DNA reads TGTGCCAGCTCACCGATACACCAACAAGAGACCCAGTACTTC. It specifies CASSPIHQQETQYF.

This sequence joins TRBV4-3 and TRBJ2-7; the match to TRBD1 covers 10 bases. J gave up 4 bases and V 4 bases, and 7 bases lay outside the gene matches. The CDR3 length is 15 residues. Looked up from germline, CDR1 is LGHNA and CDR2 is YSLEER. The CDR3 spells CASSRLGTGAYEQYF. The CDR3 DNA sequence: TGCGCCAGCAGCCGCCTGGGGACAGGGGCTTACGAGCAGTACTTC.

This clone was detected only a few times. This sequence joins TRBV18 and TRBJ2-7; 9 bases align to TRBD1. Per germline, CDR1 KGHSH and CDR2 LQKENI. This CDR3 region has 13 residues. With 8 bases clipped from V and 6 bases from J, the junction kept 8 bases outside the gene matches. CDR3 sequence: CASTKTGGAEQYF. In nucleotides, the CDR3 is TGTGCCAGCACCAAGACAGGGGGGGCCGAGCAGTACTTC.

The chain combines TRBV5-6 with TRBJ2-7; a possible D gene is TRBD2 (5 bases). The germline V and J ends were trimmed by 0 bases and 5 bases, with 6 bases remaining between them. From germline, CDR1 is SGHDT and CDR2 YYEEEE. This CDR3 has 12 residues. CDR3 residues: CASSLVGDEQYF. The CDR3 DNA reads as TGTGCCAGCAGCTTGGTGGGAGACGAGCAGTACTTC.

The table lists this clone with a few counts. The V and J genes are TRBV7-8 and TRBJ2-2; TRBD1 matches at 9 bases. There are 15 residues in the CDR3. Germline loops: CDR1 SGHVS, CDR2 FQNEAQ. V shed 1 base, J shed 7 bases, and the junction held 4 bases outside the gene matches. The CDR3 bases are TGTGCCAGCAGCTTAGGGGACAGGGTGATCGGGGAGCTGTTTTTT. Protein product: CASSLGDRVIGELFF.

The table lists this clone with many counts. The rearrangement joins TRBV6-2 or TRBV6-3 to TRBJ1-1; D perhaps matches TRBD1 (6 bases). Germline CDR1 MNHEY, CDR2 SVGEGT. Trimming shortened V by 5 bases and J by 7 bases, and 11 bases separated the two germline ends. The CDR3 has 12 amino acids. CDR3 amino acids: CASSLQGGEAFF. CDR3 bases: TGTGCCAGCAGTCTACAGGGTGGTGAAGCTTTCTTT.

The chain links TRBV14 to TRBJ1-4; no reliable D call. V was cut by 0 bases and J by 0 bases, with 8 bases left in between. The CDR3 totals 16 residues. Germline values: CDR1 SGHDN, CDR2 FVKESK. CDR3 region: CASSQDRGATNEKLFF. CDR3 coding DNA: TGTGCCAGCAGCCAAGATCGGGGTGCAACTAATGAAAAACTGTTTTTT.

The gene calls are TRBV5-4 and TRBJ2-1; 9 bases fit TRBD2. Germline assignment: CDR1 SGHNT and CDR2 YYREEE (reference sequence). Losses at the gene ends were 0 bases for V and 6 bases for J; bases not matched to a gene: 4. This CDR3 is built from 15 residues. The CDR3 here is CASSLVREGLNEQFF. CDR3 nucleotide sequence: TGTGCCAGCAGCTTGGTGCGGGAGGGCCTCAATGAGCAGTTCTTC.

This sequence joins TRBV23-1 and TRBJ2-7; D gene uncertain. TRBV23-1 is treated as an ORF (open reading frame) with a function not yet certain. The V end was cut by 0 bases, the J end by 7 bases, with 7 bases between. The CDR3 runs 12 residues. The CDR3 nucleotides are TGCGCCAGCAGTCAATCGTGGCGGGAGCAGTACTTC. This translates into CASSQSWREQYF.

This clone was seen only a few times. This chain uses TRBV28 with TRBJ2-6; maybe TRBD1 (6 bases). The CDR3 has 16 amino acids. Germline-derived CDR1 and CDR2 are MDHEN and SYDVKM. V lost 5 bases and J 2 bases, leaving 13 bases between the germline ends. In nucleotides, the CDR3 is TGTGCCAGCAGTGCCTATACAGGGACTGGGGCCAACGTCCTGACTTTC. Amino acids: CASSAYTGTGANVLTF.

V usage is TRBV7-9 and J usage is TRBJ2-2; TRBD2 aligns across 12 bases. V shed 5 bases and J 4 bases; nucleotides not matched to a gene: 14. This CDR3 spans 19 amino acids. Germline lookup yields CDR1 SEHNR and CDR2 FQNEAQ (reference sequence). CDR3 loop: CASSGPGLAGQVVTGELFF. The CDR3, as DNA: TGTGCCAGCAGCGGCCCGGGACTAGCGGGCCAGGTGGTCACCGGGGAGCTGTTTTTT.

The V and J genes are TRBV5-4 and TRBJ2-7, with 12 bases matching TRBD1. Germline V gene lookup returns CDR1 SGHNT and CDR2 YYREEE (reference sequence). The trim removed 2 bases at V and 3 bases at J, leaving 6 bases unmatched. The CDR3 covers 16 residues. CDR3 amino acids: CASSLGGQGADYEQYF. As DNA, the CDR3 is TGTGCCAGCAGCTTAGGGGGACAGGGGGCGGACTACGAGCAGTACTTC.

CDR3 protein: CASSSTGPNYGYTF. The DNA of the CDR3 is TGTGCCAGCAGTTCGACAGGTCCTAACTATGGCTACACCTTC. The V gene is TRBV6-6, the J gene TRBJ1-2; TRBD1 might be the D (6 bases). The V gene lost 4 bases and the J gene lost 0 bases, with 9 bases spanning the gap. The CDR3 is made up of 14 amino acids. Looked up from germline, CDR1 is MNHNY and CDR2 is SVGAGI (reference sequence).

The CDR3 DNA is TGTGCCAGCAGCTTATATACCTCTCTTGAGGTGGCCGGGGAGCTGTTTTTT. Amino acid sequence: CASSLYTSLEVAGELFF. The rearrangement joins TRBV7-3 to TRBJ2-2, with D unresolved. Per germline, CDR1 SGHTA and CDR2 FQGTGA. The CDR3 has 17 amino acids. The germline V and J ends were trimmed by 2 bases and 6 bases, with 19 bases remaining between them.

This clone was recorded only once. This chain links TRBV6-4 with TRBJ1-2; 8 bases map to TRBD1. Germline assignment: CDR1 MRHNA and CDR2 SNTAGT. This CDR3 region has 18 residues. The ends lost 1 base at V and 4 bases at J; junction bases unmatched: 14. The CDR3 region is CASSDLLSGGLLCYGYTF. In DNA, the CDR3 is TGTGCCAGCAGTGACTTATTATCAGGGGGCTTGTTATGCTATGGCTACACCTTC.

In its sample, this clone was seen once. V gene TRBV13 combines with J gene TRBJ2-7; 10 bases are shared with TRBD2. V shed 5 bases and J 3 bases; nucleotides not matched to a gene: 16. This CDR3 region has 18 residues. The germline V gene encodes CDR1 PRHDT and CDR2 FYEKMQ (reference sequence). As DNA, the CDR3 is TGTGCCAGCAGCCCCGGGACAGGCGGGACTAGCGACTTCTACGAGCAGTACTTC. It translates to CASSPGTGGTSDFYEQYF.

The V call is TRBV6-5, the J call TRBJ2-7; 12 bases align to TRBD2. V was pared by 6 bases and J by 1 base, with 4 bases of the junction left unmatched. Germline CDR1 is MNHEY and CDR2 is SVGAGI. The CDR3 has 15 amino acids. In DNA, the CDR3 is TGTGCCAGCAGCCAAGGACTAGCGGGGTCCTACGAGCAGTACTTC. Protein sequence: CASSQGLAGSYEQYF.